Below, one TCR beta chain is given with its context. What it recognizes is unknown. The source of the sample is a study of shared clonotypes between healthy human individuals. Broader study findings: Compared with memory subsets, naive subsets generally had larger estimated richness.

Data came from immunoSEQ multiplex PCR; TCRdb stores just in-frame clones and leaves some out. The sample contains just over 2,000,000 clones, 85% to 95% of which appear only once. Per the germline V gene, CDR1 is KGHSH and CDR2 is LQKENI. V lost 1 base and J 0 bases, leaving 10 bases between the germline ends. CDR3 length: 16 amino acids. Terminally differentiated effector memory CD45RA+ cells were excluded from the naive CD8 cells, which were CD45RO-negative and positively selected for CCR7. Every contributor of samples was a Caucasian grown-up residing in Nashville, Tennessee. The sequenced material came from naive CD8+ T cells sorted from blood. V is TRBV18 and J is TRBJ2-1, with D maybe TRBD1 (6 bases). The receptor was isolated from a man in his late teens or twenties in good health. Here the CDR3 reads CASSPLTGSSYNEQFF. In nucleotides, the CDR3 is TGTGCCAGCTCACCACTGACAGGTAGCTCCTACAATGAGCAGTTCTTC.